This paragraph reports one T cell receptor (beta chain). Using immunoSEQ multiplex PCR, the repertoire was profiled, and TCRdb retains in-frame clones only, with some absent. The sample consists of about 78,000 clones, roughly 91% of them appearing once. This entry comes from a study of control samples from healthy donors and cancer patients. V lost 6 bases to trimming and J lost 5 bases; unmatched junction nucleotides: 9. The CDR3 contains 14 residues. Looked up from germline, CDR1 is MDHEN and CDR2 is SYDVKM. The chain recombines TRBV28 with TRBJ2-7, with 8 bases aligning to TRBD1. The sequence came from a woman in her sixties or seventies in good health. Material for sequencing was blood. The CDR3 nucleotides are TGTGCCAGCAGCCCAGGTGGACAGGGCCACGAGCAGTACTTC. It is translated as CASSPGGQGHEQYF.